This T cell receptor (beta chain) was profiled in a study of blood T cells in healthy people across ages. General study findings and limits: A strong correlation was seen between TCR beta diversity and naive T cell percentage. Per million T cells, the diversity of TCR beta decreased roughly linearly as age advanced.

For the second PCR, which ran for about 6 to 12 cycles, a sample-barcoded 5' primer and a J-beta primer mix were used. Every individual sample yielded 2.5 million or more paired-end reads (each containing CDR3). From the 5' RACE reads, TCRdb called clonotypes with MiXCR, one entry per CDR3 protein. This sample has hundreds of thousands of distinct CDR3 sequences, with 35% to 40% found just once. Per individual sample, total RNA of at least 6 micrograms was extracted. Concerning this clonotype itself: Its specificity is unknown.

V lost 2 bases to trimming and J lost 4 bases, with 11 bases between them. CDR3 length: 14 amino acids. The germline V gene has CDR1 SQVTM and CDR2 ANQGSEA. The source is a young man in good health. What was sequenced was blood. This rearrangement joins TRBV29-1 to TRBJ2-2, with D hard to call. The CDR3 loop is CSVESMHLTGELFF. The CDR3 coding sequence is TGCAGCGTTGAATCGATGCACCTCACCGGGGAGCTGTTTTTT.